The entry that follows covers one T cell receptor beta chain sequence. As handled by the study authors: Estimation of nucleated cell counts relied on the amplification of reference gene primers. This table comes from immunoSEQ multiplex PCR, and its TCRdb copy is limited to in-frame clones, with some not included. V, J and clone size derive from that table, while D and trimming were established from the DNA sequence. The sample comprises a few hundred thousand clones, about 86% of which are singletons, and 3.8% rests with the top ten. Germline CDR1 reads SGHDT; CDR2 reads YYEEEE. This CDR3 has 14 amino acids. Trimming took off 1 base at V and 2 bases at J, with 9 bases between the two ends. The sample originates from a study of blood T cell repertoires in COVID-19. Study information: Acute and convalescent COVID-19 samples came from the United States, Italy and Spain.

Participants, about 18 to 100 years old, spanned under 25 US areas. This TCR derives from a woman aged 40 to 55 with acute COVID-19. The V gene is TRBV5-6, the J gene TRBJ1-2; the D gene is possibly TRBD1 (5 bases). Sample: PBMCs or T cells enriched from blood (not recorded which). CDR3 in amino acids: CASSLSTVNYGYTF. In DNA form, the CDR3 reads TGTGCCAGCAGCTTGTCGACAGTCAACTATGGCTACACCTTC.